This TCR beta chain was sequenced during a study of blood T cell repertoires in COVID-19. Study background: COVID-19 samples, acute and convalescent, were from the United States, Italy and Spain. Sources were T cells, B-cell-depleted T cells, or PBMCs; the material itself was cDNA or gDNA.

CDR1 is SGHTA, CDR2 FQGNSA, per germline. The CDR3 contains 12 residues. Losses at the gene ends were 2 bases for V and 10 bases for J; bases not matched to a gene: 2. Source study methods: The authors estimated nucleated cell counts from reference gene primer amplification. Libraries were prepared by immunoSEQ multiplex PCR; TCRdb keeps only in-frame clonotypes and omits some of them. V and J calls and clone size are given by that table; D and trimming were obtained from the DNA. The top ten hold roughly 20% of the sample, which has roughly 65,000 clones, around 80% seen once. Specimen: peripheral blood. The rearrangement links TRBV7-2 to TRBJ2-1; 7 bases are a match to TRBD1. The sequence was obtained from a human donor in a cohort sampled during active COVID-19. The CDR3 DNA reads TGTGCCAGCAGCTTACAGGGGGAAGAGCAGTTCTTC. Amino acid sequence: CASSLQGEEQFF.